This T cell receptor beta chain was recovered during a study of shared clonotypes between healthy human individuals. The overall study: Plates per donor: three CD4 naive, three CD4 memory, two CD8 naive, one CD8 memory. General study findings and limits: In general, naive subsets displayed greater estimated richness than memory subsets did.

Regarding this clone: Its antigen is as yet unknown.

The donors were all Caucasian adults (living in Nashville, Tennessee). Germline V lookup: CDR1 LGHNA, CDR2 YSLEER. The V and J ends lost 0 bases and 8 bases respectively, with 10 bases between them. There are 14 residues in the CDR3. Assay: immunoSEQ multiplex PCR; the TCRdb copy retains only in-frame clones and omits some. The sample has about 1,500,000 clones, 96% seen once. This chain connects TRBV4-3 to TRBJ1-4; D gene unclear. This TCR derives from a man aged 25 to 40 in good health. The specimen was naive CD4+ T cells sorted from blood. Indicated subset: CD45RA+ positively selected. CDR3 protein: CASSQDLSAEKLFF. DNA of the CDR3: TGCGCCAGCAGCCAAGATCTGTCGGCAGAAAAACTGTTTTTT.